The clone carrying this T cell receptor (beta chain) was counted between two and nine times. Its target is not known. This entry comes from a study of T-cell reconstitution after alpha-beta-depleted transplantation in children. V gave up 8 bases and J gave up 4 bases; unmatched junction bases: 11. The V gene's germline CDR1 is LGHNA and CDR2 YSLEER. This CDR3 region has 16 residues. Researchers prepared the TCRbeta library using unique molecular identifiers, the study reports. TCRdb re-called the PCR reads with MiXCR, one entry per CDR3 protein. This sample yields some 78,000 distinct CDR3 sequences, of which roughly 13% are seen a single time; roughly 30% belongs to the top ten. Study-level results: T-cell counts and diversity at one year following transplant were attributed mainly to newly produced T cells. By about two months after transplant, alpha-beta T cells reportedly arose from several hundred graft clones that had expanded. The high TCRbeta diversity at day 60 in some patients came from surviving recipient T cells and thymic progenitors.

The sequence came from a male patient between 2 and 10 years old who had a stem cell transplant for acute lymphoblastic leukemia, so the T cells may come from the graft donor. The chain has TRBV4-3 and TRBJ2-6; 7 bases line up with TRBD2. Sample: PBMCs, mostly from graft donor cells, taken 180 days after TCRalphabeta/CD19-depleted stem cell transplant. The CDR3 DNA follows: TGCGCCAGCTGGGGGAGGGGCCCAGGAGGGGCCAACGTCCTGACTTTC. Its translation: CASWGRGPGGANVLTF.